This T cell receptor (beta chain) was observed in a study of PD-1 blockade in classical Hodgkin lymphoma. The overall study: Nivolumab 3 mg/kg was given intravenously every 2 weeks. Study-wide findings and caveats: Baseline TCR diversity was reportedly lower in newly diagnosed patients than in healthy donors. It was reported as lower still in relapsed/refractory patients. TCR diversity in CD4+, not CD8+, cells rose significantly by C4D1.

Remarks on this clone: Its antigen is currently unknown.

Measured with immunoSEQ multiplex PCR; TCRdb has only the in-frame clones, and not every one. This sample has about 46,000 clones, with about 73% found just once. V gave up 4 bases and J gave up 5 bases; unmatched junction bases: 7. CDR1 MGHDK and CDR2 SYGVNS come from the germline V gene. The length of the CDR3 is 14 residues. Brentuximab vedotin exposure varied, and every patient relapsed after autologous stem cell transplantation. This specimen was peripheral blood mononuclear cells (PBMCs), taken at baseline. The genes are TRBV25-1 and TRBJ1-1, with 7 bases lining up with TRBD1. This receptor was taken from a human donor with classical Hodgkin lymphoma. As DNA, the CDR3 is TGTGCCAGCAGTGGGGAGGGGGCAAGGACTGAAGCTTTCTTT. This translates into CASSGEGARTEAFF.